This T cell receptor beta chain was documented in a study of beta chain features in type 1 diabetes. Study at large: Sorted cells numbering over 95,000,000 were examined across all samples. General study findings and limits: Moderate but significant shortening of TCRB CDR3s was recorded in all four CD4+ subsets from Type 1 diabetes patients.

The authors reverse transcribed all of the isolated RNA, so sequencing captured expressed TCRB transcripts. Produced via immunoSEQ multiplex PCR; TCRdb's table is partial and in-frame only. The sample includes around 140,000 clones, about 13% of them seen just once. Germline-derived CDR1 and CDR2 are MNHEY and SVGAGI. This CDR3 contains 15 residues. V gave up 5 bases and J gave up 4 bases; unmatched junction bases: 8. This clone has just a few counts. Its antigen is currently unknown. It was via CD45RO/CCR7/CD25/CD127/CD95/CD27 that CD4+ naive, central memory, regulatory and stem cell-like memory cells were sorted.

The chain joins TRBV6-5 to TRBJ2-3, with 8 bases lining up with TRBD1. The receptor was isolated from a man between 18 and 29 years old with type 1 diabetes. Sequencing was carried out using central memory CD4+ T cells from blood. The DNA for the CDR3 is TGTGCCAGCAGTGCCAGGGGGCATGGGGCAGATACGCAGTATTTT. Amino acids: CASSARGHGADTQYF.